This T cell receptor beta chain is drawn from a study of cytomegalovirus exposure and HLA in healthy donors. About the research overall: Counted in an early data release were about 85 million unique TCRs from HLA-typed donors.

The CDR3 runs 18 residues. V lost 2 bases and J lost 1, with 21 bases in between. CDR1 is MNHEY, CDR2 SMNVEV, per germline (reference sequence). Notes on the study in general: An analysis that came later showed most CMV-associated TCR beta chains appearing HLA-restricted. A few V segments could not be told apart, such as TRBV6-2 and TRBV6-3, and were left out. Among the CMV-associated chains, three were confirmed in vitro as specific for CMV antigens.

Comments on this clone: Antigen specificity is unknown.

The study ran its PCR with 60 Vbeta and 13 Jbeta primers. Produced via immunoSEQ multiplex PCR; TCRdb's table is partial and in-frame only. The profile shows about 130,000 clones, roughly 70% of them singletons. The clonotype originates from a human donor in good health. The genes are TRBV27 and TRBJ2-7, with D possibly TRBD1 on 6 matching bases. The specimen sequenced was PBMCs. This CDR3 reads CASSLTGLGIGGSYEQYF. The CDR3 DNA is TGTGCCAGCAGTTTAACAGGGCTAGGGATCGGCGGATCCTACGAGCAGTACTTC.